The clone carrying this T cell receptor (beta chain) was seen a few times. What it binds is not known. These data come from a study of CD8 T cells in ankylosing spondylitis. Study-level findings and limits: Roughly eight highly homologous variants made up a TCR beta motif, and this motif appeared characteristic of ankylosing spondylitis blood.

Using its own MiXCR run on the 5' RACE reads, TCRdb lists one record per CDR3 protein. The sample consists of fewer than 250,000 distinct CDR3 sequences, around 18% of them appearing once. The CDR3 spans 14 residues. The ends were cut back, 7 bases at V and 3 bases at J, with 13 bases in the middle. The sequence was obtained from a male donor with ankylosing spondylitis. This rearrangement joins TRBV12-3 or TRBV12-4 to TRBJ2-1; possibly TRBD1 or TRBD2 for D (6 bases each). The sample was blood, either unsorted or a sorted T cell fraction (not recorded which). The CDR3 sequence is CASNNGGGYNEQFF. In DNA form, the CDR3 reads TGTGCCAGCAACAACGGGGGCGGCTACAATGAGCAGTTCTTC.